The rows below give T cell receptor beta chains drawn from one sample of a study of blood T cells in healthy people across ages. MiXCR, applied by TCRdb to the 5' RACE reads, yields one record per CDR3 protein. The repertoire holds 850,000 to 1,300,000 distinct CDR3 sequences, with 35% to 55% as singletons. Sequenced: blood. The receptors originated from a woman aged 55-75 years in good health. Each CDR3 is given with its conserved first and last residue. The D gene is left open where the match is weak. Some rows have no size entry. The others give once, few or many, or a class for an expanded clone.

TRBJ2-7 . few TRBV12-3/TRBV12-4 CASSLVGNPNYEQYF TGTGCCAGCAGTTTAGTAGGGAATCCCAACTACGAGCAGTACTTC
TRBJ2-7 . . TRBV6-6 CASNKGEASEQYF TGTGCCAGCAATAAGGGGGAGGCCTCCGAGCAGTACTTC
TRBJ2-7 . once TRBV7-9 CASSTGLTAYEQYF TGTGCCAGCAGTACGGGACTCACAGCCTACGAGCAGTACTTC
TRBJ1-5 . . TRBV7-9 CASSLVQGRGGNQPQHF TGTGCCAGCAGCTTAGTGCAGGGACGGGGTGGCAATCAGCCCCAGCATTTT
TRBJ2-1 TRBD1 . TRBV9 CASSVYRDSSYNEQFF TGTGCCAGCAGCGTATACCGGGACAGCTCTTACAATGAGCAGTTCTTC
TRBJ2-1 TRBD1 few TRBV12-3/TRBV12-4 CASSLAGTAWDEQFF TGTGCCAGCAGTTTAGCGGGGACAGCTTGGGATGAGCAGTTCTTC
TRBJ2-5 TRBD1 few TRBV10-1 CASSESGRQGSGTQYF TGCGCCAGCAGTGAGTCGGGGAGACAGGGGTCAGGGACCCAGTACTTC
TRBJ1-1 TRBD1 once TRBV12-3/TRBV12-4 CASSYLSRTGGTMNTEAFF TGTGCCAGCAGTTACCTCTCTCGGACAGGGGGTACTATGAACACTGAAGCTTTCTTT
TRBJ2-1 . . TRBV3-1 CASSQAGMRNEQFF TGTGCCAGCAGCCAAGCAGGTATGAGGAATGAGCAGTTCTTC
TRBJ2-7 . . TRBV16 CVSSQRGKRSYEQYF TGTGTCAGCAGCCAGAGGGGGAAACGGTCCTACGAGCAGTACTTC
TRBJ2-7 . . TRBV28 CATYGGYSYEQYF TGTGCCACCTATGGGGGGTACTCCTACGAGCAGTACTTC
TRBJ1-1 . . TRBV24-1 CATSGGNTEAFF TGTGCCACCAGTGGGGGGAACACTGAAGCTTTCTTT